This TCR beta chain originates from a study of OX40 agonist ivuxolimab in advanced cancers. Overall study: Hepatocellular carcinoma, melanoma, renal cell or head and neck cancer occurred in dose-escalation patients. The study's findings and limits: Partial responders at 0.1-3.0 mg/kg showed near-lowest clonal expansion. By week 6 at 0.1 to 3.0 mg/kg, blood CD4+ and CD8+ T cells had expanded clonally.

This clone has just a few counts. The antigen is not known. TCRdb's copy holds only in-frame clones and misses some; the assay was immunoSEQ multiplex PCR. The sample records about 22,000 clones, 65% to 85% being singletons. Trimming left V 4 bases short and J 8 bases short, with 18 bases between. The CDR3 spans 14 residues. Looked up from germline, CDR1 is SGDLS and CDR2 is YYNGEE. Sequencing used CD4+ or CD8+ T cells sorted from blood, obtained in a trial of the OX40 agonist ivuxolimab. The chain couples TRBV9 to TRBJ1-2; maybe TRBD1 (5 bases). The TCR was taken from an adult with an advanced solid tumor such as melanoma, head and neck, liver or kidney cancer. The CDR3 here is CASSPFDSGLGYTF. CDR3 sequence (DNA): TGTGCCAGCAGCCCTTTCGACAGCGGGTTAGGCTACACCTTC. The entire variable domain, with the rest obtained from reference TRBV9 and TRBJ1-2, is as follows: DSGVTQTPKHLITATGQRVTLRCSPRSGDLSVYWYQQSLDQGLQFLIQYYNGEERAKGNILERFSAQQFPDLHSELNLSSLELGDSALYFCASSPFDSGLGYTFGSGTRLTVV.